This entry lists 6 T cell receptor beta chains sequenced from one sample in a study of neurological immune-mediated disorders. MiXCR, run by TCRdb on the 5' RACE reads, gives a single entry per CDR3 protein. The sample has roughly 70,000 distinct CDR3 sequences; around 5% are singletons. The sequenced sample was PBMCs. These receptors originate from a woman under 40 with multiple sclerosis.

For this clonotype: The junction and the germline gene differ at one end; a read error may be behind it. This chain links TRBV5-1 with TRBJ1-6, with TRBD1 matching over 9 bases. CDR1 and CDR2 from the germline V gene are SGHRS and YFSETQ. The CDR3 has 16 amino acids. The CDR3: CASSAIQGALNSPLNF. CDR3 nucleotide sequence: TGCGCCAGCAGCGCGATACAGGGGGCGTTAAATTCACCCCTCAACTTT.

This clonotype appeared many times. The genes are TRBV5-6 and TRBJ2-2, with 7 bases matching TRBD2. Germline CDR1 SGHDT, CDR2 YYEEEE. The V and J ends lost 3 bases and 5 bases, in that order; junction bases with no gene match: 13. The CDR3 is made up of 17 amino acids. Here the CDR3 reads CASSSRGLVSGTGELFF. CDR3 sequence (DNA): TGTGCCAGCAGCTCGCGGGGGTTAGTTTCGGGGACCGGGGAGCTGTTTTTT.

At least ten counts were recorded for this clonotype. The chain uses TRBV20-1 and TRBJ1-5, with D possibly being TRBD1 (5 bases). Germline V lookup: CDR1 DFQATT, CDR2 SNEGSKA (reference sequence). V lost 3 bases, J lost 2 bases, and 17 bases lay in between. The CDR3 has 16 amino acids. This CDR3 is CSARRTSAGGNQPQHF. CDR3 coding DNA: TGCAGTGCTAGGAGGACATCCGCCGGTGGCAATCAGCCCCAGCATTTT.

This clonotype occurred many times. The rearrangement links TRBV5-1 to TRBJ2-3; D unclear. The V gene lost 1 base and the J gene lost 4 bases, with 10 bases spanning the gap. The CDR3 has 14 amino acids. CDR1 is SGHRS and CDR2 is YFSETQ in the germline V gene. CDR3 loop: CASSLWSGADTQYF. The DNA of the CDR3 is TGCGCCAGCAGCTTGTGGTCAGGAGCAGATACGCAGTATTTT.

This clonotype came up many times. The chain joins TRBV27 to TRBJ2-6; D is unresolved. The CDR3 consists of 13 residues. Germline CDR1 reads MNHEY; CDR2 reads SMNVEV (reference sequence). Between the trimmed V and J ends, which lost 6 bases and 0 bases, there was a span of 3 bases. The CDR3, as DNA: TGTGCCAGCAGACCCTCTGGGGCCAACGTCCTGACTTTC. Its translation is CASRPSGANVLTF.

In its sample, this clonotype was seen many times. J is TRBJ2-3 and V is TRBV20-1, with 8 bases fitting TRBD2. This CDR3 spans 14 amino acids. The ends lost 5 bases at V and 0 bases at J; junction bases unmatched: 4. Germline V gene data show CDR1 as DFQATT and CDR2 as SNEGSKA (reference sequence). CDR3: CSAPRGDSTDTQYF. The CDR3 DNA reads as TGCAGTGCTCCGCGGGGGGATAGCACAGATACGCAGTATTTT.